This T cell receptor (beta chain) came from a study of T cells in Graves' hyperthyroidism and ophthalmopathy. There are many counts of this clonotype. Amplification yielded TCR beta CDR3 regions, with RNA transcripts as the source. The primer set for the first-round RT-PCR of the TCR CDR3 was HTBI. One entry per CDR3 protein results from TCRdb running MiXCR on the multiplex PCR reads. This sample has hundreds of thousands of distinct CDR3 sequences, with less than 30% found just once. Sequencing was performed on blood. This TCR was sampled from a middle-aged man with Graves' hyperthyroidism that later progressed to Graves' ophthalmopathy.

The CDR3 DNA reads TGTGCCAGCAGCTCCACAGGGGCAAAGGGTGGCTACACCTTC. This gives the protein CASSSTGAKGGYTF. This chain uses TRBV7-9 with TRBJ1-2; 7 bases map to TRBD1. Looked up from germline, CDR1 is SEHNR and CDR2 is FQNEAQ (reference sequence). The CDR3 covers 14 residues. The junction had 9 bases not matched to a gene; V was cut back by 4 bases and J by 7 bases.